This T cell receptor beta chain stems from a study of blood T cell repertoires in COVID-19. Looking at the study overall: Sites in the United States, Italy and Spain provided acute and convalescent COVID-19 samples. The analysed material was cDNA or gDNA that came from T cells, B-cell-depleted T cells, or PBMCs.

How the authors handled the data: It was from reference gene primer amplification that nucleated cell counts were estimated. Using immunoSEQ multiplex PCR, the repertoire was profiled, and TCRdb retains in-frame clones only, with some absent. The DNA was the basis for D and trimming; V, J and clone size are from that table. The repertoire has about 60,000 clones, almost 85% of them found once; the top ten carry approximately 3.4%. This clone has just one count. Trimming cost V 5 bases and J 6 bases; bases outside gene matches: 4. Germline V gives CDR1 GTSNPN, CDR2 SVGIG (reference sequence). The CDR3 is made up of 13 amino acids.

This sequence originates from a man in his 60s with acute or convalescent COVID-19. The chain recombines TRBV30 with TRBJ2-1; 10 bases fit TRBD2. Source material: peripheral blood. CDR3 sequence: CAWSSGGGNEQFF. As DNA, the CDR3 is TGTGCCTGGTCTAGCGGGGGAGGCAATGAGCAGTTCTTC.